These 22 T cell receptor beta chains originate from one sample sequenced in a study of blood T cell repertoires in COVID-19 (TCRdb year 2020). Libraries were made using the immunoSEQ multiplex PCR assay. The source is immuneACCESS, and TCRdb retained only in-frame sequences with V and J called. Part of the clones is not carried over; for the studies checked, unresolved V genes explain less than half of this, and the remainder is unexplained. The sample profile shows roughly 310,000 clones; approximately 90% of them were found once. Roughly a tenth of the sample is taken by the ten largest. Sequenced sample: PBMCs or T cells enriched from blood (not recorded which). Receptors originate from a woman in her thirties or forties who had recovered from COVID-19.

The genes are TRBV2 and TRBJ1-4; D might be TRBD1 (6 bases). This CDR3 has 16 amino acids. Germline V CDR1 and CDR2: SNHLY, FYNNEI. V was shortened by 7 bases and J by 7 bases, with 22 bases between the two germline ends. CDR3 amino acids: CASTGRQGQGGEKLFF. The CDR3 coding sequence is TGTGCCAGCACGGGCAGGCAGGGGCAAGGGGGTGAAAAACTGTTTTTT.

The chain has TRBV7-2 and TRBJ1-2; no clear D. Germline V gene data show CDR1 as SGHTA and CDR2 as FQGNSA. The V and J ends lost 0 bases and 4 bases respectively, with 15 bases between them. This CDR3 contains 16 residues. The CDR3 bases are TGTGCCAGCAGCTTAGCTCTCGGGCGGGCTGGCTATGGCTACACCTTC. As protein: CASSLALGRAGYGYTF.

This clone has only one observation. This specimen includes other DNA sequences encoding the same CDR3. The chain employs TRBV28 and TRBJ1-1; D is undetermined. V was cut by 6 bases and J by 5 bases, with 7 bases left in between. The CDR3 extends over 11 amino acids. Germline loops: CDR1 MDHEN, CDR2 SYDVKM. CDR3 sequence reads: CASSRGTEAFF. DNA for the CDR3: TGTGCCAGCAGCCGCGGGACTGAAGCTTTCTTT.

The CDR3 DNA reads as TGTGCCAGCAGTGAAGTAGCCAATGAAAAACTGTTTTTT. This translates into CASSEVANEKLFF. The genes are TRBV6-1 and TRBJ1-4; D uncertain. In germline, CDR1 is MNHNS, CDR2 SASEGT. This CDR3 is 13 amino acids long. The V and J ends lost 1 base and 5 bases respectively, with 5 bases between them.

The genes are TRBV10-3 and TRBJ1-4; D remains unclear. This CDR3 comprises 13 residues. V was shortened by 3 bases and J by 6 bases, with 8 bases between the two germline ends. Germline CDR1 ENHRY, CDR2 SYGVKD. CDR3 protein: CAISDSRDEKLFF. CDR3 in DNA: TGTGCCATCAGTGATAGTAGAGATGAAAAACTGTTTTTT.

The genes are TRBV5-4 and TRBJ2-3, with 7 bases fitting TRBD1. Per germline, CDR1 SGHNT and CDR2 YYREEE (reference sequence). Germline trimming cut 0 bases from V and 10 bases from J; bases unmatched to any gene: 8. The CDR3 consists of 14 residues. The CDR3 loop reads CASSLGQGTGAQYF. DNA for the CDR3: TGTGCCAGCAGCTTGGGACAGGGCACAGGGGCGCAGTATTTT.

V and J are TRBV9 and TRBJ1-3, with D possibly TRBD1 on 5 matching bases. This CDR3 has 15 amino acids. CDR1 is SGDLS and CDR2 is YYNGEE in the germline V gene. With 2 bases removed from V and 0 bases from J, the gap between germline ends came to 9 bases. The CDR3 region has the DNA TGTGCCAGCAGCGTTACAGGAAGCTCTGGAAACACCATATATTTT. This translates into CASSVTGSSGNTIYF.

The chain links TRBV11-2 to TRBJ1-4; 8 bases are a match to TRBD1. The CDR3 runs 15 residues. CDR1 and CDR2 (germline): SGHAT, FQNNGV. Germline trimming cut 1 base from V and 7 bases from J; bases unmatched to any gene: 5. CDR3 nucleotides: TGTGCCAGCAGCTTAGGGACAGGGACTGGTGAAAAACTGTTTTTT. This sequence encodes CASSLGTGTGEKLFF.

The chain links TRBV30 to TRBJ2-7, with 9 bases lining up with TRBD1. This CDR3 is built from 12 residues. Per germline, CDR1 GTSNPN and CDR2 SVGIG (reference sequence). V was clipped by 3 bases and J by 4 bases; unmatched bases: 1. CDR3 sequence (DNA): TGTGCCTGGAGGGACAGGGGTTACGAGCAGTACTTC. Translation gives CAWRDRGYEQYF.

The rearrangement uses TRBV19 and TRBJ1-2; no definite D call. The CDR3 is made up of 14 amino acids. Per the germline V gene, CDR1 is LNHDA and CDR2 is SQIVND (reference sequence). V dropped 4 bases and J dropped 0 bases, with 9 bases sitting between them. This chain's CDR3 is CASSKSRANYGYTF. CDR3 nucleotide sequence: TGTGCCAGTAGTAAGAGCCGAGCTAACTATGGCTACACCTTC.

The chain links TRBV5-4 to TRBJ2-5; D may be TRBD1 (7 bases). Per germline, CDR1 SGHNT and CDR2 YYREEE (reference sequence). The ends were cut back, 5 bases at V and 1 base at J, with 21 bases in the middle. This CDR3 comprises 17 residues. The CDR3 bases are TGTGCCAGCAGTAAAAATCTGGGCGGGACAGCCCAAGAGACCCAGTACTTC. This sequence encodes CASSKNLGGTAQETQYF.

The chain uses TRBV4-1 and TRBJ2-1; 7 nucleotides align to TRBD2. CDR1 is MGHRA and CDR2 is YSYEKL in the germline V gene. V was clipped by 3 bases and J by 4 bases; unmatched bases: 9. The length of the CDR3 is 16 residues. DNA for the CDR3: TGCGCCAGCAGCCAGGGACTGCGGGAGAGTTACAATGAGCAGTTCTTC. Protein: CASSQGLRESYNEQFF.

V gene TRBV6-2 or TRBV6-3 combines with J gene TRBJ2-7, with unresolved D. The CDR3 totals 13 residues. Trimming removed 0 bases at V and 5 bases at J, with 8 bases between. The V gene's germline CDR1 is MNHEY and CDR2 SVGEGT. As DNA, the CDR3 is TGTGCCAGCAGTTACTCCCTAGAGGACGAGCAGTACTTC. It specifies CASSYSLEDEQYF.

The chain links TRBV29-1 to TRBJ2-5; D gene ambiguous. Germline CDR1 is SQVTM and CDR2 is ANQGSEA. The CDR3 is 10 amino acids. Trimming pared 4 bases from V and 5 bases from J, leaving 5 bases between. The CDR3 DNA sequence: TGCAGCGTTGCCCATGAGACCCAGTACTTC. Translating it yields CSVAHETQYF.

For the CDR3, the DNA is TGTGCCAGCAAGGCCGGGATGAACACTGAAGCTTTCTTT. Protein: CASKAGMNTEAFF. The chain joins TRBV7-2 to TRBJ1-1; D is undetermined. Trimming took off 7 bases at V and 0 bases at J, with 9 bases between the two ends. The CDR3 has 13 amino acids. Germline loops: CDR1 SGHTA, CDR2 FQGNSA. The full variable domain, in which reference TRBV7-2 and TRBJ1-1 provide the parts outside the CDR3, is GAGVSQSPSNKVTEKGKDVELRCDPISGHTALYWYRQSLGQGLEFLIYFQGNSAPDKSGLPSDRFSAERTGGSVSTLTIQRTQQEDSAVYLCASKAGMNTEAFFGQGTRLTVV.

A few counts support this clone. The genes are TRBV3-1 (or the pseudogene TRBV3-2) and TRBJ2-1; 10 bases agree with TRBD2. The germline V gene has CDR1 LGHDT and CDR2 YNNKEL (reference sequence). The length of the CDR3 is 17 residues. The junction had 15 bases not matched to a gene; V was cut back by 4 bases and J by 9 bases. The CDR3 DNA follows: TGTGCCAGCAGCCTAAGCAGGGCTAGCGGGGGTACGGGTGAGCAGTTCTTC. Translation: CASSLSRASGGTGEQFF.

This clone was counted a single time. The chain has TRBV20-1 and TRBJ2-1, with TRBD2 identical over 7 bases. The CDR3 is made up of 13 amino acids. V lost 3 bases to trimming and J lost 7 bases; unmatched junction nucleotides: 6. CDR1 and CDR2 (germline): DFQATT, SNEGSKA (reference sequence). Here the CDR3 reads CSASWGGGNEQFF. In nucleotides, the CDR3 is TGCAGTGCTAGTTGGGGGGGAGGGAATGAGCAGTTCTTC.

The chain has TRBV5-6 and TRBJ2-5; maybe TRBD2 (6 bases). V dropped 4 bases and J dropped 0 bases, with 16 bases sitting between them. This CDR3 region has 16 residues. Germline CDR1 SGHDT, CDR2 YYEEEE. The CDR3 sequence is CASSEMGRQDQETQYF. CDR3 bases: TGTGCCAGCAGCGAAATGGGGAGGCAGGACCAAGAGACCCAGTACTTC.

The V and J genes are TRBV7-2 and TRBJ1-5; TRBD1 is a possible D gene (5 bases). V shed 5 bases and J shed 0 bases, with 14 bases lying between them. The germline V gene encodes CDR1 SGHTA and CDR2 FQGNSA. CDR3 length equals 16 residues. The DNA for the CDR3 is TGTGCCAGCAGCCCAGACGCAGGGTATAGCAATCAGCCCCAGCATTTT. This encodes CASSPDAGYSNQPQHF.

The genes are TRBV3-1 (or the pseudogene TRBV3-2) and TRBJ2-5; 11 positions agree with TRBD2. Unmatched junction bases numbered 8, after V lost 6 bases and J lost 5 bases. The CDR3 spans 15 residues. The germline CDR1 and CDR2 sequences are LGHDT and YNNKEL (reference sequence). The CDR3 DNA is TGTGCCAGCAGTTCCTTGGCTAGCGGGGGGGAGACCCAGTACTTC. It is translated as CASSSLASGGETQYF.

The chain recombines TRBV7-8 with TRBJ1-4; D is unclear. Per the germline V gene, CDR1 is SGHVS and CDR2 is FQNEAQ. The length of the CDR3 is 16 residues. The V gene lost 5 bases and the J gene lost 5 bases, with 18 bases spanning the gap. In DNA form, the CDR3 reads TGTGCCAGCAGCCCCGATAGCGGCCCAGTAAATGAAAAACTGTTTTTT. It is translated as CASSPDSGPVNEKLFF.

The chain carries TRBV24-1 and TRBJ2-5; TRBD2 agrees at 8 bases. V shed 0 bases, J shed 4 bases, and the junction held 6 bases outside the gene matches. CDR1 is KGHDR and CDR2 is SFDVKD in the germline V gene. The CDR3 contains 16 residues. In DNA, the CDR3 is TGTGCCACCAGTGATTTGCGGGCGGGGGGCCTAGAGACCCAGTACTTC. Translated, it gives CATSDLRAGGLETQYF.